Following are 23 T cell receptor beta chains from one sample sequenced in a study of blood T cell repertoires in COVID-19 (dated by TCRdb to 2018 to 2020). The library was made by the immunoSEQ multiplex PCR assay. TCRdb stores this immuneACCESS table with in-frame sequences only. Part of the clones is absent; in the studies checked, under half of the shortfall reflects unresolved V genes, and no reason is known for the rest. Here the sample has about 320,000 clones; 86% occur a single time. The ten largest make up 1.5% to 2% of the sample. The sequenced sample was peripheral blood. All receptors come from a woman in her fifties or sixties with acute or convalescent COVID-19.

This CDR3 is CASRDRGQYEQYF. Here the CDR3 DNA reads TGTGCCAGCCGGGACAGGGGGCAGTACGAGCAGTACTTC. J is TRBJ2-7 and V is TRBV28; TRBD1 matches at 12 bases. V gave up 8 bases and J gave up 4 bases; unmatched junction bases: 3. In germline, CDR1 is MDHEN, CDR2 SYDVKM. The CDR3 sequence is 13 residues long.

This chain links TRBV5-4 with TRBJ1-6; 10 positions agree with TRBD1. Unmatched junction bases numbered 8, after V lost 3 bases and J lost 8 bases. Germline CDR1 SGHNT, CDR2 YYREEE (reference sequence). The CDR3 covers 16 residues. This chain's CDR3 is CASSSPRQGAYSPLHF. CDR3 bases: TGTGCCAGCAGCTCACCTCGACAGGGGGCTTATTCACCCCTCCACTTT. The full variable domain, rest sourced from reference TRBV5-4 and TRBJ1-6, is ETGVTQSPTHLIKTRGQQVTLRCSSQSGHNTVSWYQQALGQGPQFIFQYYREEENGRGNFPPRFSGLQFPNYSSELNVNALELDDSALYLCASSSPRQGAYSPLHFGNGTRLTVT.

The chain is built from TRBV28 and TRBJ2-4; 10 bases align to TRBD1. CDR3 length: 14 amino acids. Trimming cost V 5 bases and J 6 bases; bases outside gene matches: 4. Germline-derived CDR1 and CDR2 are MDHEN and SYDVKM. The CDR3 is CASSTDRGRNIQYF. DNA for the CDR3: TGTGCCAGCAGTACCGACAGGGGGCGAAACATTCAGTACTTC.

The rearrangement uses TRBV27 and TRBJ2-2; D gene uncertain. The germline CDR1 and CDR2 sequences are MNHEY and SMNVEV (reference sequence). This CDR3 has 15 residues. Trimming removed 2 bases from V and 6 bases from J, with 13 bases in between. The DNA of the CDR3 is TGTGCCAGCAGTTTAGCCCGAACGTCGGCCGGGGAGCTGTTTTTT. Amino acids: CASSLARTSAGELFF.

This chain uses TRBV28 with TRBJ2-1, with D unresolved. This CDR3 has 10 amino acids. V was trimmed by 6 bases and J by 7 bases, leaving 4 bases between them. Germline V gene sequence: CDR1 MDHEN, CDR2 SYDVKM. The CDR3 DNA is TGTGCCAGCAGCCAGAATGAGCAGTTCTTC. Its translation is CASSQNEQFF.

The genes are TRBV27 and TRBJ2-5, with a weak D call TRBD1 (6 bases). Per the germline V gene, CDR1 is MNHEY and CDR2 is SMNVEV (reference sequence). The CDR3 runs to 14 residues. V was cut by 3 bases and J by 3 bases, with 11 bases left in between. CDR3 DNA sequence: TGTGCCAGCAGTTTTAGTTGGACAGAAGAGACCCAGTACTTC. Residues: CASSFSWTEETQYF.

The chain carries TRBV27 and TRBJ2-1; maybe TRBD1 (6 bases). The ends were cut back, 7 bases at V and 4 bases at J, with 26 bases in the middle. The CDR3 extends over 18 amino acids. Germline loops: CDR1 MNHEY, CDR2 SMNVEV (reference sequence). CDR3 sequence: CASKVGWMGAGSYNEQFF. The CDR3 nucleotides are TGTGCCAGCAAGGTTGGGTGGATGGGGGCTGGGAGTTACAATGAGCAGTTCTTC.

The rearrangement joins TRBV5-1 to TRBJ2-1; TRBD1 agrees at 8 bases. The CDR3 has 14 residues. CDR1 and CDR2 from the germline V gene are SGHRS and YFSETQ. V gave up 0 bases and J gave up 12 bases; unmatched junction bases: 8. The CDR3 reads CASSLGTGIYGQFF. CDR3 bases: TGCGCCAGCAGCTTGGGGACAGGGATTTACGGGCAGTTCTTC.

The chain uses TRBV7-2 and TRBJ2-3; a weak D match, TRBD2 (6 bases). There are 16 residues in the CDR3. CDR1 and CDR2 (germline): SGHTA, FQGNSA. Trimming stripped 2 bases from V and 3 bases from J, with 15 bases between. The CDR3 loop reads CASSLYLEGRTDTQYF. The CDR3 bases are TGTGCCAGCAGCTTATATTTGGAGGGTAGGACAGATACGCAGTATTTT.

The chain is built from TRBV2 and TRBJ2-3; 10 bases map to TRBD2. J lost 2 bases, V lost 5 bases, and 4 bases had no gene match. CDR1 and CDR2 (germline): SNHLY, FYNNEI. The CDR3 totals 15 residues. The DNA of the CDR3 is TGTGCCAGCAGTCCCGGGACTAGCGTCACAGATACGCAGTATTTT. Translated: CASSPGTSVTDTQYF.

The CDR3 region is CASSLGGRGMNTEAFF. CDR3 DNA sequence: TGTGCCAGCAGCTTGGGGGGCAGGGGTATGAACACTGAAGCTTTCTTT. J is TRBJ1-1 and V is TRBV5-4; the D gene is possibly TRBD1 (6 bases). The length of the CDR3 is 16 residues. Trimming pared 0 bases from V and 0 bases from J, leaving 12 bases between. Germline V CDR1 and CDR2: SGHNT, YYREEE (reference sequence).

This chain joins TRBV28 and TRBJ2-1; TRBD2 matches at 11 bases. The V gene's germline CDR1 is MDHEN and CDR2 SYDVKM. V dropped 6 bases and J dropped 2; count of bases not matched to a gene: 3. This CDR3 contains 15 residues. CDR3 amino acids: CASRYSGRAYNEQFF. Written as DNA, the CDR3 is TGTGCCAGCAGATATAGCGGGAGGGCCTACAATGAGCAGTTCTTC.

This chain joins TRBV6-1 and TRBJ2-5; TRBD1 might be the D (5 bases). Deletions cut 1 base from V and 4 bases from J, with 10 bases between. CDR1 is MNHNS and CDR2 is SASEGT in the germline V gene. This CDR3 spans 14 amino acids. The CDR3: CASSEGPGSETQYF. DNA of the CDR3: TGTGCCAGCAGTGAAGGGCCAGGGTCAGAGACCCAGTACTTC.

The CDR3 sequence is CASSLELAGGLNNEQFF. CDR3 in DNA: TGTGCCAGCAGCTTAGAACTAGCGGGAGGACTTAACAATGAGCAGTTCTTC. The chain carries TRBV7-9 and TRBJ2-1; 12 bases match TRBD2. Germline V gene lookup returns CDR1 SEHNR and CDR2 FQNEAQ (reference sequence). Trimming removed 1 base from V and 5 bases from J; junction bases left unmatched: 6. The CDR3 totals 17 residues.

The count of this clone is one. The V call is TRBV14, the J call TRBJ2-1; 10 nucleotides line up with TRBD1. This CDR3 has 17 residues. Germline CDR1 SGHDN, CDR2 FVKESK. Losses at the gene ends were 4 bases for V and 3 bases for J; bases not matched to a gene: 9. For the CDR3, the DNA is TGTGCCAGCAGCCGCTTACCGGGGACAGGGGTCTACAATGAGCAGTTCTTC. Amino acid sequence: CASSRLPGTGVYNEQFF.

The chain joins TRBV5-4 to TRBJ2-5; possible D gene TRBD2, 6 bases. This CDR3 is 15 amino acids long. V dropped 4 bases and J dropped 4 bases, with 17 bases sitting between them. The germline gives CDR1 SGHNT, CDR2 YYREEE (reference sequence). The DNA of the CDR3 is TGTGCCAGCAGCCCCGAAGGAGGGTCTAGAGAGACCCAGTACTTC. Amino acid sequence: CASSPEGGSRETQYF.

This sequence joins TRBV7-2 and TRBJ1-1, with D unresolved. Trimming cost V 3 bases and J 1 base, with 6 bases left between them. Germline values: CDR1 SGHTA, CDR2 FQGNSA. The CDR3 consists of 13 residues. In DNA form, the CDR3 reads TGTGCCAGCAGCTTCCCCCGGAACACTGAAGCTTTCTTT. Translated: CASSFPRNTEAFF. The whole variable domain, filled in from reference TRBV7-2 and TRBJ1-1, reads GAGVSQSPSNKVTEKGKDVELRCDPISGHTALYWYRQSLGQGLEFLIYFQGNSAPDKSGLPSDRFSAERTGGSVSTLTIQRTQQEDSAVYLCASSFPRNTEAFFGQGTRLTVV.

The V call is TRBV3-1 (or the pseudogene TRBV3-2), the J call TRBJ1-4; the D gene is possibly TRBD1 (6 bases). The CDR3 contains 13 residues. The germline CDR1 and CDR2 sequences are LGHDT and YNNKEL (reference sequence). Between the trimmed V and J ends, which lost 7 bases and 13 bases, there was a span of 19 bases. The CDR3 is CASIRLGGGGLFF. The CDR3, as DNA: TGTGCCAGCATCAGGCTGGGGGGGGGCGGACTGTTTTTT.

The V and J genes are TRBV19 and TRBJ2-7; the D gene is possibly TRBD2 (6 bases). From germline, CDR1 is LNHDA and CDR2 SQIVND (reference sequence). The CDR3 has 14 amino acids. V was pared by 1 base and J by 4 bases, with 11 bases between. CDR3: CASSIAGVGYEQYF. The CDR3 DNA sequence: TGTGCCAGTAGTATAGCGGGGGTTGGGTACGAGCAGTACTTC.

The V and J genes are TRBV19 and TRBJ2-5; 8 bases are a match to TRBD1. V gave up 7 bases and J gave up 2 bases; unmatched junction bases: 9. The length of the CDR3 is 15 residues. Germline V CDR1 and CDR2: LNHDA, SQIVND (reference sequence). The CDR3: CASTGTGNLQETQYF. CDR3 sequence (DNA): TGTGCCAGTACCGGGACAGGTAACCTTCAAGAGACCCAGTACTTC.

The rearrangement uses TRBV11-2 and TRBJ2-7; 9 bases line up with TRBD1. CDR3 length equals 15 residues. Germline V lookup: CDR1 SGHAT, CDR2 FQNNGV. The V and J ends lost 3 bases and 2 bases, in that order; junction bases with no gene match: 5. The CDR3 is CASSFGTGPAYEQYF. The CDR3 DNA reads as TGTGCCAGCAGCTTCGGGACAGGGCCCGCCTACGAGCAGTACTTC.

The V gene is TRBV30, the J gene TRBJ2-1; 8 positions agree with TRBD2. This CDR3 spans 16 amino acids. Unmatched junction bases numbered 11, after V lost 2 bases and J lost 5 bases. Germline values: CDR1 GTSNPN, CDR2 SVGIG (reference sequence). CDR3: CAWSPSGLARDNEQFF. In DNA form, the CDR3 reads TGTGCCTGGAGTCCTAGCGGGCTCGCTCGGGACAATGAGCAGTTCTTC.

The rearrangement joins TRBV28 to TRBJ2-1; possibly TRBD1 for D (5 bases). The CDR3 runs 14 residues. The ends were cut back, 2 bases at V and 2 bases at J, with 7 bases in the middle. CDR1 is MDHEN and CDR2 is SYDVKM in the germline V gene. The CDR3 loop is CASSLGATYNEQFF. The CDR3 DNA follows: TGTGCCAGCAGTTTAGGGGCCACCTACAATGAGCAGTTCTTC.